This T cell receptor beta chain appears in the sequencing data of a study of blood T cell repertoires in COVID-19. Using immunoSEQ multiplex PCR, the repertoire was profiled, and TCRdb retains in-frame clones only, with some absent. The table includes around 170,000 clones, around four fifths detected once. Trimming removed 5 bases from V and 1 base from J, with 11 bases in between. Per the germline V gene, CDR1 is SGHTA and CDR2 is FQGNSA. The CDR3 runs to 14 residues. This clone was detected only once. The sample taken for sequencing was PBMCs or T cells enriched from blood (not recorded which). The TCR sequence derives from a woman between 50 and 59 years old who had recovered from COVID-19. This rearrangement joins TRBV7-2 to TRBJ1-1; possibly TRBD1 for D (5 bases). CDR3 DNA sequence: TGTGCCAGCAGCGTAAGACAGAGGAACACTGAAGCTTTCTTT. Protein product: CASSVRQRNTEAFF.